This T cell receptor beta chain is from a study of T cell responses to AZD1222 COVID-19 vaccine. Study-level findings and limits: Nearly half of the spike-specific TCRs reportedly recognize variant regions that carry no mutations. In a largely white British group with more females than males, clonal diversity was possibly underestimated. The number of AZD1222 recipients seropositive at baseline was only 6 or 7.

Germline V gene lookup returns CDR1 KGHDR and CDR2 SFDVKD. This CDR3 is 14 amino acids long. The J segment lost 6 bases and the V segment lost 3 bases, leaving 4 bases of the junction unmatched. Comment on this clone: No antigen is known for it.

The method was immunoSEQ multiplex PCR; TCRdb's version includes in-frame clones alone and lacks a portion of them. Among 120,000 to 150,000 clones listed, 80% to 95% were seen once. The clonotype originates from an adult who received the AZD1222 COVID-19 vaccine. The V gene is TRBV24-1, the J gene TRBJ1-2, with 9 nucleotides matching TRBD1. The sample here was peripheral blood, taken 28 days after the second AZD1222 dose. The CDR3 is CATSDTRDRDGYTF. Here the CDR3 DNA reads TGTGCCACCAGTGATACCCGGGACAGGGATGGCTACACCTTC.